This TCR beta chain was documented in a study of T cells after yellow fever vaccination. CDR3 length equals 13 residues. Germline V lookup: CDR1 DFQATT, CDR2 SNEGSKA (reference sequence). Trimming left V 5 bases short and J 0 bases short, with 11 bases between. TCRdb ran MiXCR on the 5' RACE reads and lists one entry per CDR3 protein. The sample has roughly 500,000 distinct CDR3 sequences, over 15% seen once. A remark on this clonotype: No antigen is known for it.

General observations from the study: Clonotypes shared by both compartments, CD4 and CD8, made up a small share. Highly abundant clonotypes carried over from the bulk population could end up in FACS-sorted repertoires as contaminants.

The rearrangement joins TRBV20-1 to TRBJ2-7; no reliable D call. Source: PBMCs, taken 15 days after the yellow fever booster vaccination. This sequence originates from a man aged 25 to 45 who received the YFV17D yellow fever vaccine. The CDR3 loop reads CSAPDPLSYEQYF. DNA of the CDR3: TGCAGTGCTCCGGACCCTCTCTCCTACGAGCAGTACTTC.